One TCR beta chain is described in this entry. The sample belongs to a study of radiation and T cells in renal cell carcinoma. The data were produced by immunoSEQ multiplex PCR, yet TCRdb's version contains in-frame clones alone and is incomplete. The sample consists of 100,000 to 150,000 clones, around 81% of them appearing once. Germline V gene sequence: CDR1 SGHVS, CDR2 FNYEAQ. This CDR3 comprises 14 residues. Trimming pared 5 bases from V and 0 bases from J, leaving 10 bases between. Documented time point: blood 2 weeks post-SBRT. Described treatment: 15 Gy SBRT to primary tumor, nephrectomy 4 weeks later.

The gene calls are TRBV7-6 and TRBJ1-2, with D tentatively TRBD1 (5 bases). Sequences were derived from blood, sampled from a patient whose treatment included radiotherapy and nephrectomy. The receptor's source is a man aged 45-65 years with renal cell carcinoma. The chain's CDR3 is CASSRTTANYGYTF. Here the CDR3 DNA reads TGTGCCAGCAGCCGCACGACAGCTAACTATGGCTACACCTTC.